This entry concerns a single T cell receptor beta chain. Its antigen is unknown. At the DNA level, this CDR3 is encoded by other sequences in the same sample as well. On cycle 4 day 1 and cycle 7 day 1, as well as at baseline, blood was sampled. J lost 5 bases, V lost 3 bases, and 2 bases had no gene match. This CDR3 comprises 14 residues. In germline, CDR1 is SGHTA, CDR2 FQGNSA. The data were taken from a study of OX40 agonist ivuxolimab in advanced cancers. Overall study results and limits: Compared with others, partial responders at 0.1-3.0 mg/kg displayed clonal expansion among the lowest.

Sequencing was performed with immunoSEQ multiplex PCR; in TCRdb, only in-frame clones are kept and a portion is missing. The sample has more than 65,000 clones, 85% to 90% seen once. This TCR derives from an adult with an advanced solid tumor such as melanoma, head and neck, liver or kidney cancer. The chain has TRBV7-2 and TRBJ1-4; 8 bases are shared with TRBD1. This specimen consisted of CD4+ or CD8+ T cells sorted from blood, obtained in a trial of the OX40 agonist ivuxolimab. The CDR3 nucleotides are TGTGCCAGCAGCTTGACAGGGGCAAATGAAAAACTGTTTTTT. Translating it yields CASSLTGANEKLFF.